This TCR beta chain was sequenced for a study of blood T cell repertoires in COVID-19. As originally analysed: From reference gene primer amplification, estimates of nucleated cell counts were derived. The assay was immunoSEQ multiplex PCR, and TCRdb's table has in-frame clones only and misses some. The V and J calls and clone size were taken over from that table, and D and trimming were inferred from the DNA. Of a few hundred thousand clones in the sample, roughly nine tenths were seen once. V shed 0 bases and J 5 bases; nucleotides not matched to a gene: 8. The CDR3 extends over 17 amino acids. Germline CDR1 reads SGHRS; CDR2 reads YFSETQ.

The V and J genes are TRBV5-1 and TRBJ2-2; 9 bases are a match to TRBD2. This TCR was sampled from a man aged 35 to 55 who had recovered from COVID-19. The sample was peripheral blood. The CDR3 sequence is CASSLGAGLAGTGELFF. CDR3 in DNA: TGCGCCAGCAGCTTGGGGGCTGGGCTAGCGGGGACCGGGGAGCTGTTTTTT.